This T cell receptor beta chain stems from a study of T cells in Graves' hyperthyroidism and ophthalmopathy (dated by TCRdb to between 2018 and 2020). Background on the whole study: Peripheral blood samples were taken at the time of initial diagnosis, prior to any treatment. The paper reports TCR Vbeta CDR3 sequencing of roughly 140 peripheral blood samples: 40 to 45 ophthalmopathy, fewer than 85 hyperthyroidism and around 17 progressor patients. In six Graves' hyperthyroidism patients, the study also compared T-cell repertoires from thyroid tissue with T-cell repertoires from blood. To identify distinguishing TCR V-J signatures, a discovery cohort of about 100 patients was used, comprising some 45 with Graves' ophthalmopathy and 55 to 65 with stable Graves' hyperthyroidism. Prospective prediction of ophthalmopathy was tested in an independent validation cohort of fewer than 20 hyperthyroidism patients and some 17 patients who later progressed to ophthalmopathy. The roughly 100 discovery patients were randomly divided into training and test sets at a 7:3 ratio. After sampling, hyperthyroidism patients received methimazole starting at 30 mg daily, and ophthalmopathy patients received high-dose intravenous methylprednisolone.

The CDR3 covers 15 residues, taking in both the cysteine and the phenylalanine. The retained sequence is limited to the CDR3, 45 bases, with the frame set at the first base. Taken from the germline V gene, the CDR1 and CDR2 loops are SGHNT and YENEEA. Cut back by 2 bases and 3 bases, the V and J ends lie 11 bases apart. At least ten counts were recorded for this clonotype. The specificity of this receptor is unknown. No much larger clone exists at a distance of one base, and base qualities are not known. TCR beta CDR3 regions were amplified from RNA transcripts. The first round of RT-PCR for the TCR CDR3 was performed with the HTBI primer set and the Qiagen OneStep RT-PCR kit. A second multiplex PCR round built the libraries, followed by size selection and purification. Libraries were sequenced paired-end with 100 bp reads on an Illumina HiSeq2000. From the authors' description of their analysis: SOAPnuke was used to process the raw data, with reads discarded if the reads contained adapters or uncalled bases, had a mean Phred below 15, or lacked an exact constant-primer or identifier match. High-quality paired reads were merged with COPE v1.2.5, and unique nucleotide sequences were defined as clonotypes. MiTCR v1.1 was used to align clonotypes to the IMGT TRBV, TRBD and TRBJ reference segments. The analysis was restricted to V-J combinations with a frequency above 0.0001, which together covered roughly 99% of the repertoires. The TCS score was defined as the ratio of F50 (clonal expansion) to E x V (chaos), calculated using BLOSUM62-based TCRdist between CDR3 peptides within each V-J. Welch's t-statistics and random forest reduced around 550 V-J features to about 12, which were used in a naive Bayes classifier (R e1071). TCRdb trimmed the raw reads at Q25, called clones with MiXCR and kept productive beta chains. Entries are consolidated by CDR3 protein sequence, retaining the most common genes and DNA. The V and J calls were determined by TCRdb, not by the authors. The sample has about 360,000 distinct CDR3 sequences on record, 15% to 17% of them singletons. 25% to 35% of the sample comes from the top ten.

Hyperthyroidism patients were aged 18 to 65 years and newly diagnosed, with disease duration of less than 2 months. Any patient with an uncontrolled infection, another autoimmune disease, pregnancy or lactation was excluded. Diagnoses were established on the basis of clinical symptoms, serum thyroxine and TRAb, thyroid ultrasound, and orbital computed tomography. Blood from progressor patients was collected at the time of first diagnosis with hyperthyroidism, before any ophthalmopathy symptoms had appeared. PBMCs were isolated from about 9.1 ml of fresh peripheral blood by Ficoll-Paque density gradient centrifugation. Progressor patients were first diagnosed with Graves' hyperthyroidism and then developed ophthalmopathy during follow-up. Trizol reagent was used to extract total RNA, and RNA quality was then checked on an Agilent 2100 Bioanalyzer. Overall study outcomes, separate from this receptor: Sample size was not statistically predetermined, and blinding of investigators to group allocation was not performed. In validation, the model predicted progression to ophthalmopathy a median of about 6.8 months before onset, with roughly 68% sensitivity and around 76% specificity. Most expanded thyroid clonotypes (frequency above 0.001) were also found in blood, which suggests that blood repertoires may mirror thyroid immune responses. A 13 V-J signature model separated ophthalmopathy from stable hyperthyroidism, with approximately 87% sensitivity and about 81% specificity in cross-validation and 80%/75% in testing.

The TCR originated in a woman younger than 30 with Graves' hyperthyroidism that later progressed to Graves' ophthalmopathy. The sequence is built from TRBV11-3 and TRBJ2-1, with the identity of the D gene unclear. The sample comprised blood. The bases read TGTGCCAGCAGCTTAATGCTAACGGGCTACAATGAGCAGTTCTTC. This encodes CASSLMLTGYNEQFF.